A single sample is the source of the 29 T cell receptor beta chains below, sequenced in a study of cytomegalovirus exposure and HLA in healthy donors. The PCR had 60 Vbeta and 13 Jbeta primers. Produced via immunoSEQ multiplex PCR; TCRdb's table is partial and in-frame only. The sample table sets out approximately 47,000 clones. Input material: PBMCs. The receptors derive from a male donor in good health and CMV-seronegative.

This chain connects TRBV18 to TRBJ2-7, with a tentative D call TRBD2 (6 bases). V was pared by 0 bases and J by 5 bases, with 14 bases between. The CDR3 totals 15 residues. The germline CDR1 and CDR2 sequences are KGHSH and LQKENI. CDR3 sequence reads: CASSPPSGLPHEQYF. The CDR3 bases are TGTGCCAGCTCACCACCGTCGGGACTCCCTCACGAGCAGTACTTC.

The gene calls are TRBV6-1 and TRBJ2-5; D gene unclear. The CDR3 runs to 11 residues. Germline CDR1 reads MNHNS; CDR2 reads SASEGT. Between the trimmed V and J ends, which lost 3 bases and 5 bases, there was a span of 4 bases. DNA for the CDR3: TGTGCCAGCAGTGACAGGGAGACCCAGTACTTC. It specifies CASSDRETQYF.

V and J are TRBV4-1 and TRBJ2-3; 11 nucleotides agree with TRBD2. The CDR3 loop spans 15 amino acids. Germline V gives CDR1 MGHRA, CDR2 YSYEKL. V lost 4 bases to trimming and J lost 3 bases; unmatched junction nucleotides: 3. CDR3 sequence: CASSLSGGVTDTQYF. CDR3 nucleotide sequence: TGCGCCAGCAGCCTTAGCGGGGGGGTAACAGATACGCAGTATTTT.

This rearrangement joins TRBV4-1 to TRBJ2-4, with 9 bases identical to TRBD1. Germline loops: CDR1 MGHRA, CDR2 YSYEKL. The CDR3 contains 21 residues. Losses at the gene ends were 4 bases for V and 0 bases for J; bases not matched to a gene: 19. CDR3 nucleotide sequence: TGCGCCAGCAGCCCTCCCACCCGGACAGGGGCTCACTATCTAGCCAAAAACATTCAGTACTTC. As protein: CASSPPTRTGAHYLAKNIQYF.

The rearrangement uses TRBV5-6 and TRBJ2-1; tentatively, D is TRBD1 (6 bases). V lost 3 bases to trimming and J lost 0 bases, with 10 bases between them. The CDR3 consists of 15 residues. The germline CDR1 and CDR2 sequences are SGHDT and YYEEEE. The CDR3 DNA is TGTGCCAGCAGCTCCGGACAGAGCTCCTACAATGAGCAGTTCTTC. Its protein product is CASSSGQSSYNEQFF.

The V gene is TRBV6-6, the J gene TRBJ2-7; 7 positions match TRBD1. The CDR3 contains 13 residues. The V and J ends lost 2 bases and 4 bases, in that order; junction bases with no gene match: 2. Per germline, CDR1 MNHNY and CDR2 SVGAGI (reference sequence). CDR3 nucleotide sequence: TGTGCCAGCAGTTACAAGGGGGCTTACGAGCAGTACTTC. It is translated as CASSYKGAYEQYF.

V usage is TRBV7-9 and J usage is TRBJ1-1; D gene ambiguous. Trimming removed 6 bases at V and 0 bases at J, with 8 bases between. This CDR3 has 13 residues. Germline CDR1 and CDR2: SEHNR and FQNEAQ (reference sequence). CDR3 loop: CASRGGLNTEAFF. In DNA form, the CDR3 reads TGTGCCAGCAGGGGAGGACTGAACACTGAAGCTTTCTTT.

This chain connects TRBV9 to TRBJ1-2; D call uncertain. Germline V gene data show CDR1 as SGDLS and CDR2 as YYNGEE. Trimming pared 3 bases from V and 8 bases from J, leaving 14 bases between. CDR3 size: 13 residues. The CDR3 sequence is CASSAAGQGGYTF. Here the CDR3 DNA reads TGTGCCAGCAGCGCTGCGGGCCAAGGGGGCTACACCTTC.

This chain uses TRBV5-4 with TRBJ2-3; 7 bases agree with TRBD1. Trimming took 4 bases from V and 3 from J; bases not matched to a gene: 5. The CDR3 length is 14 residues. CDR1 is SGHNT and CDR2 is YYREEE in the germline V gene (reference sequence). The CDR3 DNA sequence: TGTGCCAGCAGCCTCGGACAGGTTACAGATACGCAGTATTTT. Translation gives CASSLGQVTDTQYF. Filled out from reference TRBV5-4 and TRBJ2-3, the complete variable domain reads ETGVTQSPTHLIKTRGQQVTLRCSSQSGHNTVSWYQQALGQGPQFIFQYYREEENGRGNFPPRFSGLQFPNYSSELNVNALELDDSALYLCASSLGQVTDTQYFGPGTRLTVL.

Turning to this clone: One end of the junction does not line up with germline, which may come from a read error. The chain couples TRBV2 to TRBJ1-2; a possible D gene is TRBD1 (6 bases). The germline V gene has CDR1 SNHLY and CDR2 FYNNEI. The CDR3 covers 13 residues. CDR3 nucleotide sequence: TGTGCCAGCAGTGAGGGGGCAGCTAATGGGCAGCCCTTC. This codes for CASSEGAANGQPF.

The rearrangement links TRBV7-9 to TRBJ1-2, with no clear D. The CDR3 totals 16 residues. Trimming took off 1 base at V and 1 base at J, with 13 bases between the two ends. The germline V gene encodes CDR1 SEHNR and CDR2 FQNEAQ (reference sequence). The CDR3 region has the DNA TGTGCCAGCAGCTTAGGAACTGGTTTCAATAACTATGGCTACACCTTC. Protein product: CASSLGTGFNNYGYTF.

The rearrangement uses TRBV7-3 and TRBJ1-2; D is undetermined. The CDR3 spans 13 residues. V gave up 3 bases and J gave up 8 bases, with 13 bases separating them. CDR1 and CDR2 (germline): SGHTA, FQGTGA. This CDR3 is CASSFSPFDGYTF. In DNA form, the CDR3 reads TGTGCCAGCAGCTTTAGCCCGTTCGACGGCTACACCTTC.

CDR3 in amino acids: CASSPTDSYGYTF. The CDR3 nucleotides read TGTGCCAGCAGCCCGACAGACAGCTATGGCTACACCTTC. The V call is TRBV6-6, the J call TRBJ1-2; possible D gene TRBD1, 5 bases. CDR1 is MNHNY, CDR2 SVGAGI, per germline (reference sequence). V was pared by 6 bases and J by 4 bases, with 12 bases between. The CDR3 covers 13 residues.

This chain connects TRBV9 to TRBJ1-5; D unclear. The CDR3 loop spans 15 amino acids. Per the germline V gene, CDR1 is SGDLS and CDR2 is YYNGEE. V was trimmed by 0 bases and J by 0 bases, leaving 7 bases between them. CDR3 nucleotides: TGTGCCAGCAGCGTAGAAGGGAGTAGCAATCAGCCCCAGCATTTT. Translated: CASSVEGSSNQPQHF.

This chain links TRBV20-1 with TRBJ1-2, with D hard to call. Germline values: CDR1 DFQATT, CDR2 SNEGSKA (reference sequence). Trimming stripped 5 bases from V and 1 base from J, with 5 bases between. The CDR3 is 11 residues long. The CDR3 is CSAASNYGYTF. The CDR3 nucleotides are TGCAGTGCTGCCAGTAACTATGGCTACACCTTC.

This sequence joins TRBV6-5 and TRBJ1-2; 8 bases map to TRBD1. V lost 5 bases, J lost 2 bases, and 4 bases stayed unmatched. This CDR3 spans 14 amino acids. Germline V lookup: CDR1 MNHEY, CDR2 SVGAGI. CDR3 sequence reads: CASSRTGRNYGYTF. In DNA form, the CDR3 reads TGTGCCAGCAGTCGGACAGGGAGAAACTATGGCTACACCTTC.

The rearrangement uses TRBV5-1 and TRBJ1-2, with D perhaps TRBD1 (6 bases). The V end was cut by 0 bases, the J end by 8 bases, with 8 bases between. From germline, CDR1 is SGHRS and CDR2 YFSETQ. The CDR3 extends over 12 amino acids. The chain's CDR3 is CASSLDREGYTF. CDR3 sequence (DNA): TGCGCCAGCAGCTTGGACAGGGAAGGCTACACCTTC.

The chain is built from TRBV6-5 and TRBJ2-2; perhaps TRBD2 as D (5 bases). This CDR3 comprises 14 residues. Deletions cut 3 bases from V and 5 bases from J, with 10 bases between. The germline gives CDR1 MNHEY, CDR2 SVGAGI. The CDR3 loop is CASSYAGGTGELFF. CDR3 in DNA: TGTGCCAGCAGTTATGCAGGAGGAACCGGGGAGCTGTTTTTT.

The genes are TRBV10-1 and TRBJ1-5, with D maybe TRBD1 (6 bases). The CDR3 contains 14 residues. V was cut by 4 bases and J by 3 bases, with 10 bases left in between. Germline CDR1 is WNHNN and CDR2 is SYGVQD (reference sequence). The CDR3 DNA sequence: TGCGCCAGCAGTGGGACAGAGCACAATCAGCCCCAGCATTTT. Translation gives CASSGTEHNQPQHF.

J is TRBJ1-2 and V is TRBV30, with 10 bases that match TRBD1. The CDR3 is 13 amino acids. Germline V gene data show CDR1 as GTSNPN and CDR2 as SVGIG (reference sequence). V dropped 8 bases and J dropped 6; count of bases not matched to a gene: 9. CDR3 DNA sequence: TGTGCCGCCCCGGGACAGGGGTTTGATGGCTACACCTTC. This encodes CAAPGQGFDGYTF.

This chain links TRBV18 with TRBJ1-3; 8 nucleotides line up with TRBD1. V dropped 0 bases and J dropped 3; count of bases not matched to a gene: 7. Germline CDR1 reads KGHSH; CDR2 reads LQKENI. CDR3 size: 17 residues. CDR3 DNA sequence: TGTGCCAGCTCACCACCCGGGGGACAGGTGAATGGAAACACCATATATTTT. This codes for CASSPPGGQVNGNTIYF.

The chain carries TRBV9 and TRBJ1-4, with TRBD1 matching 7 bases. The CDR3 extends over 15 amino acids. Germline values: CDR1 SGDLS, CDR2 YYNGEE. The J segment lost 1 base and the V segment lost 3 bases, leaving 3 bases of the junction unmatched. CDR3 in amino acids: CASSGRGRTNEKLFF. CDR3 bases: TGTGCCAGCAGCGGGAGGGGGCGAACTAATGAAAAACTGTTTTTT.

The CDR3 loop reads CAYLTGSSYNSPLHF. CDR3 coding DNA: TGTGCCTATCTGACGGGGAGCTCCTATAATTCACCCCTCCACTTT. The V gene is TRBV30, the J gene TRBJ1-6; D ambiguous. The germline gives CDR1 GTSNPN, CDR2 SVGIG (reference sequence). CDR3 length: 15 residues. V gave up 7 bases and J gave up 0 bases, with 13 bases separating them. Full variable domain (outside the CDR3, taken from reference TRBV30 and TRBJ1-6): SQTIHQWPATLVQPVGSPLSLECTVEGTSNPNLYWYRQAAGRGLQLLFYSVGIGQISSEVPQNLSASRPQDRQFILSSKKLLLSDSGFYLCAYLTGSSYNSPLHFGNGTRLTVT.

The V gene is TRBV4-3, the J gene TRBJ2-7; possible D gene TRBD1, 5 bases. The CDR3 is 15 amino acids. The V end lost 0 bases, the J end lost 5 bases, and 14 bases lay between the germline ends. Germline CDR1 and CDR2: LGHNA and YSLEER. The CDR3 bases are TGCGCCAGCAGCCAAGAAGGCAGGGTGATGGACGAGCAGTACTTC. Its translation is CASSQEGRVMDEQYF.

The V and J genes are TRBV5-4 and TRBJ2-1; 13 bases align to TRBD2. The CDR3 consists of 16 residues. V dropped 0 bases and J dropped 9; count of bases not matched to a gene: 6. From germline, CDR1 is SGHNT and CDR2 YYREEE (reference sequence). In nucleotides, the CDR3 is TGTGCCAGCAGCTTGGGAGGGACTAGCGGGGTAACTGAGCAGTTCTTC. It translates to CASSLGGTSGVTEQFF.

The chain carries TRBV7-9 and TRBJ1-5; a possible D gene is TRBD1 (6 bases). This CDR3 comprises 14 residues. Germline loops: CDR1 SEHNR, CDR2 FQNEAQ (reference sequence). V lost 5 bases and J 2 bases, leaving 10 bases between the germline ends. For the CDR3, the DNA is TGTGCCAGCAGCGGGAAGGGGGGCAATCAGCCCCAGCATTTT. Its protein product is CASSGKGGNQPQHF.

This chain links TRBV30 with TRBJ1-5; 10 bases line up with TRBD1. The CDR3 extends over 13 amino acids. V was pared by 3 bases and J by 5 bases, with 1 base of the junction left unmatched. The germline CDR1 and CDR2 sequences are GTSNPN and SVGIG (reference sequence). The CDR3 bases are TGTGCCTGGAGCGGGACAGGGGATCAGCCCCAGCATTTT. Protein product: CAWSGTGDQPQHF.

The chain is built from TRBV6-5 and TRBJ1-4; no reliable D call. Germline CDR1 and CDR2: MNHEY and SVGAGI. Trimming pared 5 bases from V and 1 base from J, leaving 11 bases between. CDR3 length: 15 amino acids. CDR3 in amino acids: CASSAHEGTNEKLFF. In nucleotides, the CDR3 is TGTGCCAGCAGTGCCCACGAGGGAACTAATGAAAAACTGTTTTTT.

V is TRBV19 and J is TRBJ2-5; 9 bases map to TRBD2. After removal of 6 bases from V and 2 bases from J, the junction contained 10 bases not matched to a gene. CDR1 LNHDA and CDR2 SQIVND come from the germline V gene (reference sequence). The CDR3 length is 16 residues. The DNA of the CDR3 is TGTGCCAGTAGGGATCGGCGGGGGGGCCAACAAGAGACCCAGTACTTC. This sequence encodes CASRDRRGGQQETQYF.